One sample yielded the 19 T cell receptor beta chains listed below, sequenced in a study of blood T cell repertoires in COVID-19. The assay was immunoSEQ multiplex PCR, and TCRdb's table has in-frame clones only and misses some. The top ten clones hold 1.1% of a sample with some 400,000 clones, roughly nine tenths of them seen once. Sequences were obtained from PBMCs or T cells enriched from blood (not recorded which). The receptors stem from a man aged 25 to 40 who had recovered from COVID-19.

The V gene is TRBV11-2, the J gene TRBJ2-1; TRBD2 aligns across 12 bases. The V segment lost 5 bases and the J segment 7 bases; nucleotides outside the gene matches: 6. The CDR3 is 15 amino acids. The V gene's germline CDR1 is SGHAT and CDR2 FQNNGV. Written as DNA, the CDR3 is TGTGCCAGCAGCCCGGGACTAGCGGGTACTAATGAGCAGTTCTTC. Translated: CASSPGLAGTNEQFF. Complete variable domain (other parts from reference TRBV11-2 and TRBJ2-1): EAGVAQSPRYKIIEKRQSVAFWCNPISGHATLYWYQQILGQGPKLLIQFQNNGVVDDSQLPKDRFSAERLKGVDSTLKIQPAKLEDSAVYLCASSPGLAGTNEQFFGPGTRLTVL.

This clone was seen only a few times. A read error may account for a junction end that differs from germline. The chain has TRBV5-4 and TRBJ1-6; D unresolved. Looked up from germline, CDR1 is SGHNT and CDR2 is YYREEE (reference sequence). CDR3 length equals 12 residues. CDR3: CASSSVSSPLHF. CDR3 nucleotides: TGTGCCAGTAGCTCGGTTTCTTCACCCCTCCACTTT.

The chain couples TRBV5-1 to TRBJ2-5; TRBD1 is a possible D gene (6 bases). CDR3 length: 16 residues. V shed 1 base and J shed 4 bases, with 17 bases lying between them. Germline values: CDR1 SGHRS, CDR2 YFSETQ. The CDR3 loop reads CASSLRRAGVRETQYF. DNA of the CDR3: TGCGCCAGCAGCTTGCGCCGGGCAGGGGTTCGAGAGACCCAGTACTTC.

The CDR3 DNA follows: TGTGCCAGCAGTTACTTCCAGAACTATGGCTACACCTTC. Amino acids: CASSYFQNYGYTF. The chain joins TRBV6-5 to TRBJ1-2; D is unresolved. Trimming stripped 1 base from V and 2 bases from J, with 5 bases between. The V gene's germline CDR1 is MNHEY and CDR2 SVGAGI. The CDR3 totals 13 residues.

The sample holds one count of this clone. The chain has TRBV25-1 and TRBJ2-7; 9 nucleotides line up with TRBD1. V was pared by 8 bases and J by 3 bases, with 8 bases of the junction left unmatched. Germline loops: CDR1 MGHDK, CDR2 SYGVNS. The CDR3 is 14 amino acids. CDR3 region: CASGGGQGNYEQYF. The CDR3 region has the DNA TGTGCCAGCGGTGGGGGACAGGGAAACTACGAGCAGTACTTC.

The chain is built from TRBV11-3 and TRBJ2-6, with D maybe TRBD2 (6 bases). The V and J ends lost 5 bases and 0 bases respectively, with 17 bases between them. Germline lookup yields CDR1 SGHNT and CDR2 YENEEA. CDR3 length: 18 residues. CDR3: CASSHRGTGASGANVLTF. CDR3 DNA sequence: TGTGCCAGCAGCCACCGCGGGACGGGAGCCTCTGGGGCCAACGTCCTGACTTTC.

This clone was picked up one time. This chain connects TRBV9 to TRBJ2-3; 8 bases are a match to TRBD2. With V trimmed by 5 bases and J by 1 base, 6 bases remained unmatched. Germline V gives CDR1 SGDLS, CDR2 YYNGEE. The CDR3 spans 15 residues. The chain's CDR3 is CASSDSGTGTDTQYF. DNA of the CDR3: TGTGCCAGCAGTGATAGCGGGACGGGCACAGATACGCAGTATTTT.

J is TRBJ2-1 and V is TRBV9, with TRBD2 as a possible D gene (6 bases). The germline CDR1 and CDR2 sequences are SGDLS and YYNGEE. This CDR3 spans 16 amino acids. Trimming took 4 bases from V and 0 from J, leaving 14 bases between them. CDR3 sequence reads: CASSSKLANSYNEQFF. CDR3 sequence (DNA): TGTGCCAGCAGCTCCAAGCTAGCGAACTCCTACAATGAGCAGTTCTTC.

The chain carries TRBV7-9 and TRBJ2-4; D possibly corresponds to TRBD1 (5 bases). The CDR3 extends over 13 amino acids. Trimming stripped 4 bases from V and 4 bases from J, with 8 bases between. Germline CDR1 is SEHNR and CDR2 is FQNEAQ (reference sequence). The CDR3 nucleotides are TGTGCCAGCAGCTCCCCAGGGAAAAACATTCAGTACTTC. Its translation: CASSSPGKNIQYF.

The chain employs TRBV19 and TRBJ2-7, with 15 bases fitting TRBD2. V lost 3 bases and J lost 0; bases outside the gene matches: 6. Germline CDR1 and CDR2: LNHDA and SQIVND (reference sequence). This CDR3 is built from 18 residues. Here the CDR3 reads CASSIGLAGGAVSYEQYF. The CDR3 DNA reads as TGTGCCAGTAGTATTGGACTAGCGGGAGGGGCCGTCTCCTACGAGCAGTACTTC.

The rearrangement links TRBV6-5 to TRBJ2-7, with D maybe TRBD1 (5 bases). Germline-derived CDR1 and CDR2 are MNHEY and SVGAGI. The CDR3 runs to 15 residues. The V end was cut by 10 bases, the J end by 0 bases, with 19 bases between. The CDR3 DNA reads TGTGCCACTGTACTGACAGTCACCCCCTCCTACGAGCAGTACTTC. Translated, it gives CATVLTVTPSYEQYF.

The V call is TRBV30, the J call TRBJ1-1; D ambiguous. CDR3 length: 12 amino acids. Germline loops: CDR1 GTSNPN, CDR2 SVGIG (reference sequence). Trimming left V 2 bases short and J 0 bases short, with 4 bases between. Written as DNA, the CDR3 is TGTGCCTGGAGTCCCATGAACACTGAAGCTTTCTTT. Encoded protein: CAWSPMNTEAFF.

This clone was counted a few times. V usage is TRBV29-1 and J usage is TRBJ2-1; TRBD2 aligns across 7 bases. From germline, CDR1 is SQVTM and CDR2 ANQGSEA. V was clipped by 4 bases and J by 9 bases; unmatched bases: 3. CDR3 length: 11 amino acids. CDR3 DNA: TGCAGCGTTGGGCTAGCGGTTGAGCAGTTCTTC. Encoded protein: CSVGLAVEQFF.

The J gene is TRBJ1-5, the V gene TRBV2; tentative D call: TRBD1 (6 bases). V shed 6 bases and J shed 2 bases, with 11 bases lying between them. The CDR3 runs to 14 residues. Germline V gene data show CDR1 as SNHLY and CDR2 as FYNNEI. The CDR3 protein is CASSPGTRNQPQHF. CDR3 coding DNA: TGTGCCAGCAGCCCCGGGACACGCAATCAGCCCCAGCATTTT.

This chain links TRBV5-1 with TRBJ2-5; 8 bases fit TRBD1. The germline gives CDR1 SGHRS, CDR2 YFSETQ. Trimming at V came to 0 bases and at J to 7 bases, leaving 8 bases not matched to a gene. This CDR3 has 15 residues. CDR3 amino acids: CASSLELGQDGTQYF. The CDR3 bases are TGCGCCAGCAGCTTGGAACTGGGACAGGATGGGACCCAGTACTTC.

The chain employs TRBV2 and TRBJ2-1, with 8 positions matching TRBD2. The V gene end was trimmed by 8 bases and the J gene end by 6 bases; junction bases not matched to a gene: 6. Germline V gives CDR1 SNHLY, CDR2 FYNNEI. The CDR3 loop spans 13 amino acids. The CDR3 region is CASSGLEGNEQFF. For the CDR3, the DNA is TGTGCCAGCTCGGGACTAGAGGGCAATGAGCAGTTCTTC. The whole variable domain, filled in from reference TRBV2 and TRBJ2-1, reads EPEVTQTPSHQVTQMGQEVILRCVPISNHLYFYWYRQILGQKVEFLVSFYNNEISEKSEIFDDQFSVERPDGSNFTLKIRSTKLEDSAMYFCASSGLEGNEQFFGPGTRLTVL.

This clone was picked up one time. This chain uses TRBV12-3 or TRBV12-4 with TRBJ2-7; the match to TRBD2 covers 7 bases. V shed 3 bases, J shed 9 bases, and the junction held 8 bases outside the gene matches. The CDR3 contains 13 residues. In nucleotides, the CDR3 is TGTGCCAGCAGTTTTGCTAGCGGAACTTGGCAGTACTTC. This gives the protein CASSFASGTWQYF.

The rearrangement links TRBV28 to TRBJ2-7; a possible D gene is TRBD1 (6 bases). CDR3 length: 15 residues. Germline values: CDR1 MDHEN, CDR2 SYDVKM. V dropped 4 bases and J dropped 9 bases, with 22 bases sitting between them. The DNA of the CDR3 is TGTGCCAGCAGTTCCTCTTACAGGGACATCAAAGTGCAGTACTTC. It specifies CASSSSYRDIKVQYF. The whole variable domain, remainder taken from reference TRBV28 and TRBJ2-7, is DVKVTQSSRYLVKRTGEKVFLECVQDMDHENMFWYRQDPGLGLRLIYFSYDVKMKEKGDIPEGYSVSREKKERFSLILESASTNQTSMYLCASSSSYRDIKVQYFGPGTRLTVT.

For the CDR3, the DNA is TGTGCCAGCAGCTCAATCGACAGGGCGAGGGGGCCCTACAATGAGCAGTTCTTC. Residues: CASSSIDRARGPYNEQFF. This chain links TRBV7-9 with TRBJ2-1; 7 bases are a match to TRBD1. The junction had 14 bases not matched to a gene; V was cut back by 4 bases and J by 2 bases. Germline V gives CDR1 SEHNR, CDR2 FQNEAQ (reference sequence). CDR3 length equals 18 residues.